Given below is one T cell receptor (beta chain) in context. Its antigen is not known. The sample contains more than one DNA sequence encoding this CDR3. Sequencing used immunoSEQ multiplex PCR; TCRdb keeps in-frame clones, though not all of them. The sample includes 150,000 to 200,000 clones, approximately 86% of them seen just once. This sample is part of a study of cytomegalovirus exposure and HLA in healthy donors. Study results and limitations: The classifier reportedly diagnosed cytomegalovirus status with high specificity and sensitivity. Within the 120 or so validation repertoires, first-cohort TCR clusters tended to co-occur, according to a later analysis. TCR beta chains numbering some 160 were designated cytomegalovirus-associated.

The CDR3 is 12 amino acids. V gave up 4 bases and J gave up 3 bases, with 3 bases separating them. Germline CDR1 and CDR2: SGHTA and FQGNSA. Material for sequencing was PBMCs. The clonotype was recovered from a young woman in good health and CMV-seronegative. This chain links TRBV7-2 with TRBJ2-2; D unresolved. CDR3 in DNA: TGTGCCAGCAGCTCCTACACCGGGGAGCTGTTTTTT. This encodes CASSSYTGELFF.